The entry below gives a single T cell receptor (beta chain) sequence along with its context. Its antigen is unknown. V gave up 4 bases and J gave up 4 bases, with 23 bases separating them. CDR1 is SGHRS and CDR2 is YFSETQ in the germline V gene. The CDR3 is 17 residues long. This entry comes from a study of cytomegalovirus exposure and HLA in healthy donors. The PCR contained 60 Vbeta and 13 Jbeta primers. Per the original methods: Unique TCR beta chains numbered approximately 80 million in a later analysis, with roughly 10 million shared. The table came from immunoSEQ multiplex PCR; TCRdb's copy has only in-frame clones and leaves some out. Clone size and the V and J calls come from that table; the DNA yielded D and trimming. The sample lists around 150,000 clones, 75% to 80% occurring once. Findings of the study overall: The authors listed 150 to 200 TCR beta chains as cytomegalovirus-associated. Confirmation was obtained in vitro that a few CMV-associated chains are specific for CMV antigens. Data from an earlier analysis indicated that most TCR beta V segments were productive either about 87% or about 30% of the time.

The chain uses TRBV5-1 and TRBJ1-2; TRBD1 is a possible D gene (5 bases). What was sequenced was PBMCs. The source is a woman aged 25 to 39 in good health and CMV-seronegative. In DNA form, the CDR3 reads TGCGCCAGCAGCCCAGACCTAAGTCGGGCAGGGCCCTATGGCTACACCTTC. Protein product: CASSPDLSRAGPYGYTF.